The 25 T cell receptor beta chains below were found in one sample sequenced in a study of OX40 agonist ivuxolimab in advanced cancers. Some clones are missing from TCRdb's copy, which holds only in-frame ones; the method was immunoSEQ multiplex PCR. Of about 64,000 clones listed, 80% to 90% were seen once; the top ten hold 13% to 15%. Sample: CD4+ or CD8+ T cells sorted from blood, taken in a trial of the OX40 agonist ivuxolimab. These receptor sequences come from an adult with an advanced solid tumor such as melanoma, head and neck, liver or kidney cancer.

Concerning this clone itself: Sequence at one end of the junction differs from germline and may be a read error. The CDR3 nucleotides are TGTGCCAGCAGTGACTCCGCGGGCTATGGCTACACCTTC. Residues: CASSDSAGYGYTF. The V and J genes are TRBV6-6 and TRBJ1-2; no definite D call. Germline V gives CDR1 MNHNY, CDR2 SVGAGI (reference sequence). This CDR3 contains 13 residues.

This clone has only one observation. J is TRBJ2-7 and V is TRBV27; D might be TRBD1 (5 bases). Trimming stripped 3 bases from V and 5 bases from J, with 11 bases between. There are 13 residues in the CDR3. Looked up from germline, CDR1 is MNHEY and CDR2 is SMNVEV (reference sequence). CDR3 protein: CASSFQGRNEQYF. CDR3 coding DNA: TGTGCCAGCAGTTTCCAGGGTAGGAACGAGCAGTACTTC.

This rearrangement joins TRBV14 to TRBJ1-1; possibly TRBD1 for D (5 bases). Looked up from germline, CDR1 is SGHDN and CDR2 is FVKESK. The V end lost 1 base, the J end lost 10 bases, and 13 bases lay between the germline ends. The CDR3 runs 13 residues. The CDR3 coding sequence is TGTGCCAGCAGCCAAGGGGGCCTTTTCGGAGCTTTCTTT. Residues: CASSQGGLFGAFF.

J is TRBJ2-5 and V is TRBV2, with 11 bases that match TRBD2. V was pared by 4 bases and J by 1 base, with 5 bases of the junction left unmatched. Germline values: CDR1 SNHLY, CDR2 FYNNEI. There are 16 residues in the CDR3. The CDR3 DNA follows: TGTGCCAGCAGTGTACTAGCGGGAGAGGGCCAAGAGACCCAGTACTTC. The encoded protein is CASSVLAGEGQETQYF.

This chain uses TRBV30 with TRBJ1-1; D unclear. This CDR3 contains 13 residues. CDR1 is GTSNPN and CDR2 is SVGIG in the germline V gene (reference sequence). Trimming took off 1 base at V and 0 bases at J, with 6 bases between the two ends. The CDR3 region has the DNA TGTGCCTGGAGTGCGACGGTGAACACTGAAGCTTTCTTT. Protein: CAWSATVNTEAFF. Looking up the rest from reference TRBV30 and TRBJ1-1 gives the full variable domain: SQTIHQWPATLVQPVGSPLSLECTVEGTSNPNLYWYRQAAGRGLQLLFYSVGIGQISSEVPQNLSASRPQDRQFILSSKKLLLSDSGFYLCAWSATVNTEAFFGQGTRLTVV.

The J gene is TRBJ1-5, the V gene TRBV2; D gene uncertain. The germline V gene has CDR1 SNHLY and CDR2 FYNNEI. The CDR3 has 14 residues. The V end lost 0 bases, the J end lost 6 bases, and 9 bases lay between the germline ends. CDR3 sequence: CASSEALGAQPQHF. The CDR3 DNA is TGTGCCAGCAGTGAAGCCCTTGGTGCTCAGCCCCAGCATTTT.

The rearrangement links TRBV2 to TRBJ1-4; no reliable D call. CDR1 is SNHLY, CDR2 FYNNEI, per germline. Trimming removed 8 bases at V and 8 bases at J, with 6 bases between. The CDR3 consists of 10 residues. The CDR3 spells CASSYEKLFF. The CDR3 nucleotides are TGTGCCAGCTCTTACGAAAAACTGTTTTTT.

The chain links TRBV9 to TRBJ2-3; possible D gene TRBD2, 6 bases. V gave up 5 bases and J gave up 3 bases, with 19 bases separating them. Looked up from germline, CDR1 is SGDLS and CDR2 is YYNGEE. The CDR3 contains 16 residues. The CDR3 sequence is CASSASGRGRTDTQYF. In DNA form, the CDR3 reads TGTGCCAGCAGTGCGAGCGGGCGCGGACGGACAGATACGCAGTATTTT.

V is TRBV28 and J is TRBJ2-2; no definite D call. The CDR3 has 11 residues. The V end was cut by 2 bases, the J end by 6 bases, with 1 base between. Germline-derived CDR1 and CDR2 are MDHEN and SYDVKM. The CDR3 spells CASSLPGELFF. Here the CDR3 DNA reads TGTGCCAGCAGTTTACCCGGGGAGCTGTTTTTT.

The genes are TRBV5-4 and TRBJ1-1; no reliable D call. Deletions cut 0 bases from V and 7 bases from J, with 13 bases between. Per germline, CDR1 SGHNT and CDR2 YYREEE (reference sequence). This CDR3 region has 14 residues. Written as DNA, the CDR3 is TGTGCCAGCAGCTTGGATCCAGGATCCCTTGAAGCTTTCTTT. It is translated as CASSLDPGSLEAFF.

This clone has a single count. This rearrangement joins TRBV5-1 to TRBJ2-5, with 7 bases fitting TRBD2. This CDR3 has 14 residues. The trim removed 4 bases at V and 0 bases at J, leaving 3 bases unmatched. Per the germline V gene, CDR1 is SGHRS and CDR2 is YFSETQ. CDR3 bases: TGCGCCAGCAGCCCAGGGACTAACCAAGAGACCCAGTACTTC. Its protein is CASSPGTNQETQYF.

This clone occurred once. The chain combines TRBV28 with TRBJ1-1; D is unresolved. The CDR3 runs to 14 residues. Trimming cost V 3 bases and J 3 bases, with 11 bases left between them. Per germline, CDR1 MDHEN and CDR2 SYDVKM. Written as DNA, the CDR3 is TGTGCCAGCAGTTTGGCAAATGAGGACACTGAAGCTTTCTTT. It yields the protein CASSLANEDTEAFF.

This clone was seen a few times. The chain links TRBV10-1 to TRBJ2-3; D remains ambiguous. V dropped 3 bases and J dropped 0 bases, with 10 bases sitting between them. CDR3 length equals 15 residues. The germline gives CDR1 WNHNN, CDR2 SYGVQD (reference sequence). CDR3: CASSESTRSTDTQYF. The DNA of the CDR3 is TGCGCCAGCAGTGAATCGACGAGGAGCACAGATACGCAGTATTTT.

The gene calls are TRBV28 and TRBJ2-3, with D hard to call. Looked up from germline, CDR1 is MDHEN and CDR2 is SYDVKM. There are 16 residues in the CDR3. Trimming left V 3 bases short and J 3 bases short, with 16 bases between. The DNA for the CDR3 is TGTGCCAGCAGTTTCATAGAGTTTACTTTAACAGATACGCAGTATTTT. This sequence encodes CASSFIEFTLTDTQYF.

CDR3 DNA sequence: TGTGCCAGCAGCTTAGACTCGGAGCTGTTTTTT. It encodes CASSLDSELFF. This chain connects TRBV2 to TRBJ2-2, with no clear D. Germline V gene lookup returns CDR1 SNHLY and CDR2 FYNNEI. The CDR3 is made up of 11 amino acids. V dropped 6 bases and J dropped 10 bases, with 9 bases sitting between them.

The chain couples TRBV12-2 to TRBJ2-5. TRBV12-2 counts as a pseudogene. The CDR3 sequence is 14 residues long. The CDR3 DNA reads TGTGCAAGTCGCTTAGGGATGGCGTGGGAGACCCAGTACTTC. This gives the protein CASRLGMAWETQYF.

This sequence joins TRBV28 and TRBJ2-3; TRBD2 matches at 9 bases. There are 16 residues in the CDR3. V dropped 0 bases and J dropped 2; count of bases not matched to a gene: 3. CDR1 MDHEN and CDR2 SYDVKM come from the germline V gene. The CDR3 region has the DNA TGTGCCAGCAGTTTATGGACTAGCGGTTACACAGATACGCAGTATTTT. Translating gives CASSLWTSGYTDTQYF.

V usage is TRBV14 and J usage is TRBJ2-2; 14 positions agree with TRBD2. CDR1 and CDR2 from the germline V gene are SGHDN and FVKESK. The length of the CDR3 is 17 residues. J lost 1 base, V lost 3 bases, and 1 base had no gene match. The CDR3 protein is CASSHGLAGGNTGELFF. CDR3 nucleotides: TGTGCCAGCAGCCACGGACTAGCGGGAGGGAACACCGGGGAGCTGTTTTTT.

Comment on this clone: At one boundary the junction diverges from the germline segment, which might be a read error. This chain connects TRBV9 to TRBJ2-5; D possibly corresponds to TRBD1 (6 bases). There are 15 residues in the CDR3. CDR1 is SGDLS, CDR2 YYNGEE, per germline. The CDR3: CASSVDLGAEESQYF. The CDR3 coding sequence is TGTGCCAGCAGCGTAGATTTGGGGGCAGAAGAGAGCCAGTACTTC.

This clone was counted between two and nine times. The CDR3 region is CASSRDRNTGELFF. CDR3 sequence (DNA): TGTGCCAGCAGCCGGGACAGGAATACCGGGGAGCTGTTTTTT. The chain carries TRBV7-9 and TRBJ2-2; 8 nucleotides line up with TRBD1. This CDR3 is 14 amino acids long. The junction had 4 bases not matched to a gene; V was cut back by 5 bases and J by 5 bases. Germline assignment: CDR1 SEHNR and CDR2 FQNEAQ (reference sequence).

The rearrangement uses TRBV7-9 and TRBJ2-7; possible D gene TRBD1, 5 bases. Germline values: CDR1 SEHNR, CDR2 FQNEAQ (reference sequence). V lost 1 base to trimming and J lost 6 bases, with 13 bases between them. This CDR3 region has 14 residues. CDR3 amino acids: CASSLGQFPLEQYF. The CDR3 DNA reads TGTGCCAGCAGCTTAGGACAGTTCCCGCTCGAGCAGTACTTC.

The chain carries TRBV29-1 and TRBJ1-1; D not resolved. The CDR3 covers 14 residues. V lost 2 bases and J lost 1, with 11 bases in between. Germline V gene data show CDR1 as SQVTM and CDR2 as ANQGSEA. Here the CDR3 DNA reads TGCAGCGTTGAACCCCAGACACAGAACACTGAAGCTTTCTTT. This sequence encodes CSVEPQTQNTEAFF.

About this clone: Different DNA sequences within this sample yield the same CDR3. The V call is TRBV7-9, the J call TRBJ2-7; either TRBD1 or TRBD2 may fit D (6 bases each). This CDR3 contains 12 residues. Looked up from germline, CDR1 is SEHNR and CDR2 is FQNEAQ (reference sequence). Trimming removed 6 bases from V and 4 bases from J, with 10 bases in between. The CDR3 region is CASRSGAYEQYF. The CDR3 nucleotides read TGTGCCAGCAGATCGGGGGCGTACGAGCAGTACTTC.

V usage is TRBV27 and J usage is TRBJ1-1, with TRBD1 matching 7 bases. Germline CDR1 is MNHEY and CDR2 is SMNVEV (reference sequence). The length of the CDR3 is 14 residues. The V and J ends lost 8 bases and 4 bases, in that order; junction bases with no gene match: 10. The CDR3 region has the DNA TGTGCCAGCGGAACAGGGGCGGGCGGCACTGAAGCTTTCTTT. It encodes CASGTGAGGTEAFF.

Comments on this clone: The sample contains more than one DNA sequence encoding this CDR3. The chain recombines TRBV5-4 with TRBJ2-3; D is uncertain. The CDR3 is 11 amino acids. The germline V gene has CDR1 SGHNT and CDR2 YYREEE (reference sequence). V was shortened by 5 bases and J by 2 bases, with 3 bases between the two germline ends. Written as DNA, the CDR3 is TGTGCCAGCAGTTCCACAGATACGCAGTATTTT. Its protein product is CASSSTDTQYF.